This TCR beta chain emerged from a study of identifying expanded T cells in peripheral blood. Germline-derived CDR1 and CDR2 are SGDLS and YYNGEE. Trimming shortened V by 0 bases and J by 5 bases, and 14 bases separated the two germline ends. This CDR3 has 15 residues. This table comes from immunoSEQ multiplex PCR, and its TCRdb copy is limited to in-frame clones, with some not included. The repertoire holds approximately 130,000 clones, with about 80% as singletons. During the collection period, no donor immune events like infections were recorded. To note about this clone: What it binds is not known.

Study-wide findings and caveats: Clone count variance between approximately two-week samples rose with total template count. Technical replicates showed about 1.1 changed clones; approximately 2 weeks about 16.4; four weeks 19.

The specimen was blood. The chain carries TRBV9 and TRBJ1-1; no firm D call. The TCR was taken from a person aged 18 to 75 in good health. This chain's CDR3 is CASSVVLDVGTEAFF. In DNA, the CDR3 is TGTGCCAGCAGCGTAGTCTTAGACGTGGGTACTGAAGCTTTCTTT.